This is a list of T cell receptor beta chains from one sample in a study of cytomegalovirus exposure and HLA in healthy donors. Clones were sequenced by immunoSEQ multiplex PCR, and TCRdb holds only the in-frame ones, with some missing. The sample lists about 150,000 clones; approximately 79% were seen once. Sequenced: PBMCs. These receptors all stem from a man aged 50 to 60 in good health and CMV-seropositive. The CDR3 runs from the conserved cysteine through the conserved F or W. A D gene is named only where the DNA matches it firmly. Expanded clones get a size class; other rows say once, few or many, or leave the size out.

>TRBV19|TRBD2|TRBJ2-1|NA
CASSRGSGISNEQFF
TGTGCCAGTAGTAGGGGCAGCGGGATATCCAATGAGCAGTTCTTC
>TRBV7-2|NA|TRBJ2-2|once
CASSFFRGRVNTGELFF
TGTGCCAGCAGCTTTTTCAGGGGCAGGGTAAACACCGGGGAGCTGTTTTTT
>TRBV15|TRBD1|TRBJ2-7|NA
CATSIQGWAYEQYF
TGTGCCACCAGCATACAGGGGTGGGCCTACGAGCAGTACTTC
>TRBV6-1|NA|TRBJ2-7|NA
CASSGRFNEQYF
TGTGCCAGCAGTGGGCGGTTCAACGAGCAGTACTTC
>TRBV6-5|TRBD2|TRBJ2-3|NA
CASSRLARDTQYF
TGTGCCAGCTCCCGACTAGCTCGAGATACGCAGTATTTT
>TRBV27|NA|TRBJ1-1|NA
CASSQGMNTEAFF
TGTGCCAGCTCCCAGGGAATGAACACTGAAGCTTTCTTT
>TRBV20-1|NA|TRBJ2-1|NA
CTIGGYNEQFF
TGCACCATCGGGGGTTACAATGAGCAGTTCTTC
>TRBV27|NA|TRBJ1-1|few
CASRKGHTEAFF
TGTGCCAGCAGGAAGGGGCACACTGAAGCTTTCTTT
>TRBV15|NA|TRBJ1-3|NA
CATSRIAGDSWGNTIYF
TGTGCCACCAGCAGAATTGCGGGGGATAGTTGGGGAAACACCATATATTTT
>TRBV6-6|TRBD2|TRBJ2-2|NA
CASTPPSGRETGELFF
TGTGCCAGCACCCCCCCTAGCGGGAGAGAAACCGGGGAGCTGTTTTTT
>TRBV28|NA|TRBJ1-1|NA
CASSFVGANTEAFF
TGTGCCAGCAGTTTTGTGGGGGCTAACACTGAAGCTTTCTTT
>TRBV5-1|NA|TRBJ1-1|NA
CASSKTVPWTEAFF
TGCGCCAGCAGCAAGACAGTGCCGTGGACTGAAGCTTTCTTT
>TRBV6-6|NA|TRBJ2-7|NA
CASSPSRGSAFEQYF
TGTGCCAGCAGTCCTAGCAGGGGTTCCGCATTCGAGCAGTACTTC
>TRBV5-1|TRBD1|TRBJ1-1|few
CASSFYRGFEQNTEAFF
TGCGCCAGCAGCTTTTACAGGGGATTTGAGCAGAACACTGAAGCTTTCTTT
>TRBV5-8|TRBD2|TRBJ2-3|NA
CASSLALAGVGDTQYF
TGTGCCAGCAGCTTGGCCCTAGCGGGAGTGGGAGATACGCAGTATTTT
>TRBV6-6|NA|TRBJ2-2|NA
CASSYAGPNTGELFF
TGTGCCAGCAGTTACGCCGGTCCCAACACCGGGGAGCTGTTTTTT
>TRBV5-6|NA|TRBJ2-7|NA
CASRFERQSSSYEQYF
TGTGCCAGCCGCTTTGAGCGACAGTCCAGCTCCTACGAGCAGTACTTC
>TRBV5-5|TRBD1|TRBJ2-7|NA
CASSFRQGEYEQYF
TGTGCCAGCAGCTTTAGACAGGGAGAATACGAGCAGTACTTC
>TRBV6-5|NA|TRBJ2-7|NA
CASGETWAEQYF
TGTGCCAGCGGCGAGACGTGGGCCGAGCAGTACTTC
>TRBV20-1|NA|TRBJ2-5|once
CSAPRGETQYF
TGCAGTGCCCCTCGGGGGGAGACCCAGTACTTC
>TRBV2|NA|TRBJ2-2|NA
CASSPLANTGELFF
TGTGCCAGCAGCCCCTTAGCGAACACCGGGGAGCTGTTTTTT
>TRBV5-5|TRBD1|TRBJ1-5|NA
CASSEGQAGQPQHF
TGTGCCAGCAGCGAAGGACAGGCGGGTCAGCCCCAGCATTTT
>TRBV6-6|NA|TRBJ2-5|NA
CASSPPQYF
TGTGCCAGCAGTCCCCCGCAGTACTTC
>TRBV19|TRBD1|TRBJ2-3|NA
CASSTGQGGRDTQYF
TGTGCCAGTAGTACCGGACAGGGGGGAAGAGATACGCAGTATTTT
>TRBV5-1|NA|TRBJ1-6|NA
CASSMAESNSPLHF
TGCGCCAGCAGTATGGCCGAATCTAATTCACCCCTCCACTTT
>TRBV4-1|TRBD2|TRBJ2-1|NA
CASSLRLAGGLEQFF
TGCGCCAGCAGCCTCCGACTAGCGGGGGGGCTCGAGCAGTTCTTC
>TRBV28|TRBD1|TRBJ2-4|NA
CASSLWGQALAKNIQYF
TGTGCCAGCAGTTTATGGGGACAGGCCCTAGCCAAAAACATTCAGTACTTC
>TRBV7-6|NA|TRBJ2-1|NA
CASSTVGGRSYNEQFF
TGTGCCAGCAGCACGGTGGGGGGACGCTCCTACAATGAGCAGTTCTTC
>TRBV6-1|NA|TRBJ2-5|few
CASSEDFGGAETQYF
TGTGCCAGCAGTGAAGACTTCGGGGGAGCAGAGACCCAGTACTTC
>TRBV28|TRBD2|TRBJ2-1|few
CASSGTSGSNEQFF
TGTGCCAGCAGTGGAACTAGCGGGAGCAATGAGCAGTTCTTC
>TRBV7-2|NA|TRBJ1-2|NA
CASSLEWGHYGYTF
TGTGCCAGCAGCTTAGAGTGGGGGCACTATGGCTACACCTTC
>TRBV9|TRBD2|TRBJ2-1|NA
CASSVGGRANNEQFF
TGTGCCAGCAGCGTAGGCGGGAGGGCCAACAATGAGCAGTTCTTC
>TRBV29-1|TRBD2|TRBJ2-1|NA
CSVDRGLAGAYNEQFF
TGCAGCGTTGATAGGGGGCTAGCGGGAGCCTACAATGAGCAGTTCTTC
>TRBV7-9|NA|TRBJ2-3|NA
CSSSPLDTQYF
TGTTCCAGCAGCCCCCTAGATACGCAGTATTTT
>TRBV7-3|NA|TRBJ2-5|NA
CASSLSRQETQYF
TGTGCCAGCAGCTTGAGTCGGCAAGAGACCCAGTACTTC
>TRBV11-2|NA|TRBJ2-7|few
CASSPRARDYEQYF
TGTGCCAGCAGCCCAAGGGCACGGGACTACGAGCAGTACTTC
>TRBV10-3|NA|TRBJ2-7|NA
CAIRDSSYEQYF
TGTGCCATCAGGGACTCCTCCTACGAGCAGTACTTC
>TRBV7-9|TRBD2|TRBJ2-5|NA
CAIKPGRGPVGQTQYF
TGTGCCATCAAACCGGGGAGGGGCCCGGTTGGGCAGACCCAGTACTTC
>TRBV27|TRBD2|TRBJ2-7|NA
CASTTDWRGVHEQYF
TGTGCCAGCACCACCGACTGGCGGGGGGTCCACGAGCAGTACTTC
>TRBV28|TRBD1|TRBJ2-7|NA
CASSPGTGGFYEQYF
TGTGCCAGCAGTCCCGGGACAGGGGGCTTCTACGAGCAGTACTTC